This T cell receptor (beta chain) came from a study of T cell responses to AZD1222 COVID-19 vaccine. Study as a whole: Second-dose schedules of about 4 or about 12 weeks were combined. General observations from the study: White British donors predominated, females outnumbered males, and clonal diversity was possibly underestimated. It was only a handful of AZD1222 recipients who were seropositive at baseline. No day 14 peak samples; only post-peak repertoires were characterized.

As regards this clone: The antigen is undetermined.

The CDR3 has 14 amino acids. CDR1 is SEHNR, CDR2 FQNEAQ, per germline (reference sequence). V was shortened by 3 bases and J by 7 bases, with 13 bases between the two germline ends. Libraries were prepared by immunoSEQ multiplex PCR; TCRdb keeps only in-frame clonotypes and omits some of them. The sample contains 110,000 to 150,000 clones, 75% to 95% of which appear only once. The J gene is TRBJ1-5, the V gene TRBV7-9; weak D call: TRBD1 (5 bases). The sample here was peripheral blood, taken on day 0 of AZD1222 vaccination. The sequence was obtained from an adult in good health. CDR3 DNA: TGTGCCAGCAGCTTCGCAGGGATCGGGCAGCCCCAGCATTTT. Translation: CASSFAGIGQPQHF.